A selection of T cell receptor beta chains follows, all from one sample in a study of T cells in Graves' hyperthyroidism and ophthalmopathy. TCRdb re-called the multiplex PCR reads with MiXCR, one entry per CDR3 protein. The data show about 610,000 distinct CDR3 sequences, about a sixth seen once. The sample consisted of blood. The receptor set was obtained from a woman aged 40-49 years with Graves' ophthalmopathy. CDR3s include the opening cysteine and the closing phenylalanine or tryptophan. The order of the fields is CDR3 protein, CDR3 DNA, D gene, J gene, V gene, clone size. A D gene is named only where the DNA matches it firmly. Clone size is not always given. Where it is, it says once, few, many or a class for expanded clones.

CASSYASTGSGTEAFF	TGTGCCAGCAGTTACGCCTCGACAGGGAGTGGGACTGAAGCTTTCTTT	TRBD1	TRBJ1-1	TRBV6-5	-
CSVTGQAYNEQFF	TGCAGCGTTACGGGACAGGCCTACAATGAGCAGTTCTTC	TRBD1	TRBJ2-1	TRBV29-1	many
CASSIVAPGANTSDEQYF	TGTGCCAGTAGTATTGTCGCGCCGGGGGCCAACACGAGCGATGAGCAGTACTTC	-	TRBJ2-7	TRBV19	-
CSVGAGIYNEQFF	TGCAGCGTTGGGGCAGGGATCTACAATGAGCAGTTCTTC	-	TRBJ2-1	TRBV29-1	once
CASSPMDGGNEQFF	TGTGCCAGCTCACCAATGGACGGGGGGAATGAGCAGTTCTTC	TRBD2	TRBJ2-1	TRBV18	many
CSARDPLAGNYEQYF	TGCAGTGCTAGAGATCCCCTAGCGGGGAACTACGAGCAGTACTTC	TRBD2	TRBJ2-7	TRBV20-1	-
CASSASGMYSGYTF	TGTGCCAGCAGTGCCTCTGGAATGTACAGTGGCTACACCTTC	-	TRBJ1-2	TRBV2	many
CAKARASGGNNEQFF	TGTGCCAAGGCTAGGGCTAGCGGGGGGAACAATGAGCAGTTCTTC	TRBD2	TRBJ2-1	TRBV12-3/TRBV12-4	many
CASSEEGTRSPLHF	TGTGCCAGCAGCGAAGAAGGGACTCGGTCACCCCTCCACTTT	-	TRBJ1-6	TRBV3-1	few
CSAAAAVGGETQYF	TGCAGTGCTGCCGCCGCGGTCGGAGGGGAGACCCAGTACTTC	-	TRBJ2-5	TRBV20-1	many
CGVWDVGFGYTF	TGTGGGGTGTGGGATGTAGGATTTGGCTACACCTTC	-	TRBJ1-2	TRBV6-1	few
CASSPSQETQYF	TGTGCCAGCTCACCAAGCCAAGAGACCCAGTACTTC	-	TRBJ2-5	TRBV18	many
CASSLFVGEQFF	TGTGCCAGCAGCTTGTTCGTTGGTGAGCAGTTCTTC	-	TRBJ2-1	TRBV7-2	-
CASSLAYRGILDEQYF	TGTGCCAGCAGCTTAGCCTACAGGGGGATTCTGGACGAGCAGTACTTC	TRBD1	TRBJ2-7	TRBV7-9	few
CATSRRSAGTDTQYF	TGTGCCACCAGCAGAAGGTCGGCGGGCACAGATACGCAGTATTTT	-	TRBJ2-3	TRBV15	many
CASSLNPTSNEQFF	TGTGCCAGCTCCCTTAATCCGACTAGCAATGAGCAGTTCTTC	-	TRBJ2-1	TRBV18	-
CSAEGSGGTDTQYF	TGCAGTGCGGAGGGGAGCGGGGGAACAGATACGCAGTATTTT	TRBD2	TRBJ2-3	TRBV20-1	-
CASSALTGVGEAFF	TGTGCCAGCAGCGCTTTGACAGGGGTGGGTGAAGCTTTCTTT	TRBD1	TRBJ1-1	TRBV9	few
CASRVSSYNEQFF	TGCGCCTCACGGGTCAGCTCCTACAATGAGCAGTTCTTC	-	TRBJ2-1	TRBV5-1	many
CASAPGTGVKDTQYF	TGTGCCAGCGCCCCTGGAACAGGGGTCAAGGATACGCAGTATTTT	TRBD1	TRBJ2-3	TRBV28	many
CASSVPGLPPDTQYF	TGTGCCAGCAGCGTGCCGGGACTTCCGCCAGATACGCAGTATTTT	-	TRBJ2-3	TRBV9	few
CASSPLGVQGYTF	TGTGCCAGCAGTCCCCTAGGGGTGCAAGGCTACACCTTC	-	TRBJ1-2	TRBV28	-